The clone carrying this TCR beta chain appeared a few times. CDR1 and CDR2 (germline): GTSNPN, SVGIG (reference sequence). The CDR3 length is 13 residues. After removal of 5 bases from V and 3 bases from J, the junction contained 7 bases not matched to a gene. The sample belongs to a study of beta chain features in type 1 diabetes. Expressed TCRB transcripts were sequenced after all isolated RNA was converted to cDNA. Using immunoSEQ multiplex PCR, the repertoire was profiled, and TCRdb retains in-frame clones only, with some absent. This sample has about 150,000 clones, with about 8.1% found just once. CD45RO/CCR7/CD25/CD127/CD95/CD27 sorting isolated CD4+ naive, central memory, regulatory and stem cell-like memory cells.

Material: central memory CD4+ T cells from blood. The gene calls are TRBV30 and TRBJ2-7, with TRBD1 matching 7 bases. The receptor was derived from a man aged 18 to 35 in good health. The CDR3 region is CAWDNRGIYEQYF. The CDR3 DNA sequence: TGTGCCTGGGATAACAGGGGAATCTACGAGCAGTACTTC.